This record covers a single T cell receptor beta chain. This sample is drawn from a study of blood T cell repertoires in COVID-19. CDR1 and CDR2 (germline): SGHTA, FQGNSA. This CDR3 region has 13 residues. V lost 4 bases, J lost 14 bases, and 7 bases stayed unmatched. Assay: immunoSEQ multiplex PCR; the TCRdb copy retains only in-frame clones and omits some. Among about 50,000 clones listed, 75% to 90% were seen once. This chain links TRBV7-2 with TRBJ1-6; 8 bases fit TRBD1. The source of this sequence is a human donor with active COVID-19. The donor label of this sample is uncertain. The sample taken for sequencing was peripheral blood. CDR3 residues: CASSSLTGEALHF. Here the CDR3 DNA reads TGTGCCAGCAGCTCCCTGACAGGGGAGGCCCTCCACTTT.